Below are 13 T cell receptor beta chains sequenced from a single sample in a study of T cells after yellow fever vaccination. TCRdb recomputed calls from the 5' RACE reads with MiXCR, one row per CDR3 protein. Among about 340,000 distinct CDR3 sequences listed, about an eighth were seen once. The material was CD4+ T cells sorted from PBMCs, obtained 15 days after the yellow fever booster vaccination. All receptors come from a man younger than 30 who received the YFV17D yellow fever vaccine.

The chain uses TRBV5-1 and TRBJ2-3; D unresolved. CDR3 length: 16 residues. The V end lost 0 bases, the J end lost 0 bases, and 11 bases lay between the germline ends. Germline values: CDR1 SGHRS, CDR2 YFSETQ. This CDR3 reads CASSLGVDRSTDTQYF. CDR3 sequence (DNA): TGCGCCAGCAGCTTGGGCGTCGACCGTAGCACAGATACGCAGTATTTT.

This rearrangement joins TRBV6-6 to TRBJ1-5; maybe TRBD1 (5 bases). CDR1 is MNHNY, CDR2 SVGAGI, per germline (reference sequence). Trimming took 5 bases from V and 6 from J, leaving 11 bases between them. This CDR3 contains 13 residues. In DNA form, the CDR3 reads TGTGCCAGCAGTCAAGCGGGGGTTCAGCCCCAGCATTTT. Translating gives CASSQAGVQPQHF.

This clonotype was seen only a few times. CDR3 sequence reads: CSAGTSGGLNEQFF. The CDR3 DNA is TGCAGTGCGGGGACTAGCGGGGGACTCAATGAGCAGTTCTTC. The chain is built from TRBV20-1 and TRBJ2-1, with 14 bases fitting TRBD2. With V trimmed by 6 bases and J by 6 bases, 4 bases remained unmatched. This CDR3 region has 14 residues. CDR1 is DFQATT and CDR2 is SNEGSKA in the germline V gene (reference sequence).

This rearrangement joins TRBV5-8 to TRBJ1-4; TRBD1 agrees at 11 bases. V trimming: 5 bases; J trimming: 7 bases; junction bases outside the gene matches: 7. The germline CDR1 and CDR2 sequences are SGHTS and YDEGEE. The CDR3 runs to 15 residues. CDR3 nucleotide sequence: TGTGCCAGCAGTCATCGGGACAGGGGGGGTGAAAAACTGTTTTTT. This gives the protein CASSHRDRGGEKLFF.

The CDR3 DNA follows: TGCAGTGCTGCAACCTGGGATGGGAAGCAGTACTTC. Translation: CSAATWDGKQYF. This rearrangement joins TRBV20-1 to TRBJ2-7; no firm D call. Germline assignment: CDR1 DFQATT and CDR2 SNEGSKA (reference sequence). The CDR3 is made up of 12 amino acids. Between the trimmed V and J ends, which lost 5 bases and 8 bases, there was a span of 16 bases.

The CDR3 bases are TGTGCCAGCAGCGTAGACCTGGACACTCTAGGAGGCTACACCTTC. Translation: CASSVDLDTLGGYTF. This sequence joins TRBV9 and TRBJ1-2, with D perhaps TRBD1 (5 bases). V lost 0 bases to trimming and J lost 8 bases, with 17 bases between them. Looked up from germline, CDR1 is SGDLS and CDR2 is YYNGEE. This CDR3 has 15 amino acids.

There are a few counts of this clonotype. This chain links TRBV7-2 with TRBJ2-6; weak D call: TRBD2 (5 bases). The CDR3 sequence is 14 residues long. CDR1 SGHTA and CDR2 FQGNSA come from the germline V gene. V was cut by 9 bases and J by 3 bases, with 12 bases left in between. CDR3 bases: TGTGCCAGTTGCCCTCGGGGTGGGGCCAACGTCCTGACTTTC. It translates to CASCPRGGANVLTF.

This clonotype was counted only a few times. CDR3 loop: CASSLNRGNSPLHF. CDR3 DNA: TGTGCCAGCAGTTTGAACAGGGGTAATTCACCCCTCCACTTT. This chain links TRBV12-3 or TRBV12-4 with TRBJ1-6; TRBD1 matches at 7 bases. Unmatched junction bases numbered 2, after V lost 3 bases and J lost 6 bases. CDR3 length: 14 amino acids.

In its sample, this clonotype was seen many times. The chain has TRBV9 and TRBJ2-3, with TRBD2 identical over 8 bases. The V gene's germline CDR1 is SGDLS and CDR2 YYNGEE. There are 15 residues in the CDR3. J gave up 0 bases and V 4 bases, and 4 bases lay outside the gene matches. DNA of the CDR3: TGTGCCAGCAGCTCCGGGACTAGTAGCACAGATACGCAGTATTTT. Translated, it gives CASSSGTSSTDTQYF.

This clonotype was observed a few times. The chain carries TRBV5-1 and TRBJ2-5; 7 nucleotides line up with TRBD1. CDR1 is SGHRS and CDR2 is YFSETQ in the germline V gene. Trimming removed 2 bases from V and 3 bases from J; junction bases left unmatched: 4. This CDR3 has 14 residues. The CDR3 sequence is CASSFGTAEETQYF. The CDR3 region has the DNA TGCGCCAGCAGCTTTGGGACAGCTGAAGAGACCCAGTACTTC.

In its sample, this clonotype was seen a few times. V gene TRBV7-9 combines with J gene TRBJ2-7; D is ambiguous. This CDR3 spans 12 amino acids. Germline lookup yields CDR1 SEHNR and CDR2 FQNEAQ (reference sequence). The germline V and J ends were trimmed by 4 bases and 7 bases, with 11 bases remaining between them. Here the CDR3 DNA reads TGTGCCAGCAGCTCATCGGTCATGGAGCAGTACGTC. Translation gives CASSSSVMEQYV.

This clonotype was seen a few times. This sequence joins TRBV6-2 or TRBV6-3 and TRBJ1-5; D may be TRBD1 (5 bases). Germline V gives CDR1 MNHEY, CDR2 SVGEGT. The CDR3 has 13 residues. The ends were cut back, 5 bases at V and 4 bases at J, with 9 bases in the middle. The CDR3 sequence: CASSTGGNQPQHF. CDR3 DNA: TGTGCCAGCAGTACGGGGGGGAATCAGCCCCAGCATTTT.

This clonotype was seen more than once but under ten times. The J gene is TRBJ1-5, the V gene TRBV5-1; D perhaps matches TRBD1 (6 bases). V lost 3 bases to trimming and J lost 3 bases, with 10 bases between them. Germline loops: CDR1 SGHRS, CDR2 YFSETQ. The CDR3 extends over 14 amino acids. This chain's CDR3 is CASSSGQLNQPQHF. The DNA for the CDR3 is TGCGCCAGCAGCTCGGGACAACTCAATCAGCCCCAGCATTTT.